The 14 T cell receptor beta chains presented below share a single source sample, sequenced in a study of cytomegalovirus exposure and HLA in healthy donors. Primers for the PCR totalled 60 Vbeta and 13 Jbeta. The table came from immunoSEQ multiplex PCR; TCRdb's copy has only in-frame clones and leaves some out. The table includes 100,000 to 150,000 clones, about three quarters detected once. Sequencing used PBMCs. Receptors were obtained from a woman aged 55-69 years in good health and CMV-seropositive.

The rearrangement joins TRBV6-5 to TRBJ2-1, with D possibly TRBD2 on 5 matching bases. This CDR3 spans 13 amino acids. The V gene lost 2 bases and the J gene lost 7 bases, with 9 bases spanning the gap. Germline CDR1 reads MNHEY; CDR2 reads SVGAGI. Here the CDR3 DNA reads TGTGCCAGCAGTTACGGTTCGGGAAATGAGCAGTTCTTC. This codes for CASSYGSGNEQFF.

This chain joins TRBV18 and TRBJ1-1, with 7 bases that match TRBD1. CDR3 length equals 13 residues. Germline V CDR1 and CDR2: KGHSH, LQKENI. V gave up 4 bases and J gave up 2 bases; unmatched junction bases: 1. The CDR3 region has the DNA TGTGCCAGCTCACGGGACAGTAACACTGAAGCTTTCTTT. Its protein product is CASSRDSNTEAFF.

The rearrangement links TRBV5-1 to TRBJ2-2; D might be TRBD1 (5 bases). Trimming pared 4 bases from V and 4 bases from J, leaving 8 bases between. Germline assignment: CDR1 SGHRS and CDR2 YFSETQ. The CDR3 has 13 amino acids. CDR3 loop: CASSQQGTGELFF. The DNA for the CDR3 is TGCGCCAGCAGCCAGCAGGGCACCGGGGAGCTGTTTTTT. Combining the CDR3 with reference TRBV5-1 and TRBJ2-2 gives the whole variable domain KAGVTQTPRYLIKTRGQQVTLSCSPISGHRSVSWYQQTPGQGLQFLFEYFSETQRNKGNFPGRFSGRQFSNSRSEMNVSTLELGDSALYLCASSQQGTGELFFGEGSRLTVL.

The chain joins TRBV6-5 to TRBJ1-3; no reliable D call. The CDR3 runs 15 residues. Germline lookup yields CDR1 MNHEY and CDR2 SVGAGI. The germline V and J ends were trimmed by 5 bases and 0 bases, with 11 bases remaining between them. The CDR3 nucleotides read TGTGCCAGCAGTCATACAGCTATCTCTGGAAACACCATATATTTT. It is translated as CASSHTAISGNTIYF.

This chain joins TRBV7-9 and TRBJ2-1; D remains unclear. With 3 bases removed from V and 0 bases from J, the gap between germline ends came to 15 bases. CDR3 length: 17 residues. CDR1 and CDR2 from the germline V gene are SEHNR and FQNEAQ (reference sequence). The CDR3 protein is CASSLVRGGSSYNEQFF. CDR3 nucleotide sequence: TGTGCCAGCAGCTTGGTAAGAGGCGGTAGCTCCTACAATGAGCAGTTCTTC.

The V gene is TRBV19, the J gene TRBJ2-7, with D possibly being TRBD2 (6 bases). Trimming took off 0 bases at V and 2 bases at J, with 14 bases between the two ends. The CDR3 has 16 residues. The V gene's germline CDR1 is LNHDA and CDR2 SQIVND (reference sequence). In nucleotides, the CDR3 is TGTGCCAGTAGTATAGATGCGGGGTCCTCCACCTACGAGCAGTACTTC. Translated, it gives CASSIDAGSSTYEQYF.

The chain combines TRBV19 with TRBJ1-5, with 7 bases matching TRBD1. V gave up 3 bases and J gave up 0 bases; unmatched junction bases: 8. CDR1 and CDR2 from the germline V gene are LNHDA and SQIVND (reference sequence). The CDR3 sequence is 17 residues long. The CDR3 nucleotides read TGTGCCAGTAGTATGAGGACAGGCTCACCTAGCAATCAGCCCCAGCATTTT. Translating it yields CASSMRTGSPSNQPQHF.

The J gene is TRBJ2-7, the V gene TRBV28, with D tentatively TRBD1 (6 bases). There are 11 residues in the CDR3. V shed 5 bases and J shed 13 bases, with 15 bases lying between them. The germline V gene has CDR1 MDHEN and CDR2 SYDVKM. The CDR3 DNA reads TGTGCCAGCAGTGAGACAGGTCGTGAATACTTC. Translating it yields CASSETGREYF. Full variable domain (missing parts from reference TRBV28 and TRBJ2-7): DVKVTQSSRYLVKRTGEKVFLECVQDMDHENMFWYRQDPGLGLRLIYFSYDVKMKEKGDIPEGYSVSREKKERFSLILESASTNQTSMYLCASSETGREYFGPGTRLTVT.

The chain employs TRBV7-9 and TRBJ2-3; 10 bases map to TRBD2. The germline CDR1 and CDR2 sequences are SEHNR and FQNEAQ (reference sequence). The CDR3 is 13 residues long. The trim removed 4 bases at V and 6 bases at J, leaving 1 base unmatched. CDR3: CASSSSGGDTQYF. The CDR3 coding sequence is TGTGCCAGCAGCTCTAGCGGGGGTGATACGCAGTATTTT.

This clone appeared a single time. The CDR3 sequence is CASSLHPRLAGGTEGLFF. The CDR3 nucleotides read TGTGCCAGCAGCCTCCACCCTCGACTAGCGGGGGGTACCGAGGGGCTGTTTTTT. The chain is built from TRBV7-9 and TRBJ2-2; the match to TRBD2 covers 13 bases. Looked up from germline, CDR1 is SEHNR and CDR2 is FQNEAQ (reference sequence). The CDR3 has 18 amino acids. The trim removed 5 bases at V and 13 bases at J, leaving 19 bases unmatched. Looking up the rest from reference TRBV7-9 and TRBJ2-2 gives the full variable domain: DTGVSQNPRHKITKRGQNVTFRCDPISEHNRLYWYRQTLGQGPEFLTYFQNEAQLEKSRLLSDRFSAERPKGSFSTLEIQRTEQGDSAMYLCASSLHPRLAGGTEGLFFGEGSRLTVL.

This chain connects TRBV5-1 to TRBJ1-3, with 7 bases identical to TRBD1. This CDR3 is 14 amino acids long. The V gene's germline CDR1 is SGHRS and CDR2 YFSETQ. The J segment lost 0 bases and the V segment lost 5 bases, leaving 2 bases of the junction unmatched. DNA for the CDR3: TGCGCCAGCAGTTGGGACAGCTCTGGAAACACCATATATTTT. Translation gives CASSWDSSGNTIYF.

This rearrangement joins TRBV11-3 to TRBJ1-1; no clear D gene. The CDR3 length is 13 residues. With 5 bases removed from V and 0 bases from J, the gap between germline ends came to 7 bases. CDR1 and CDR2 (germline): SGHNT, YENEEA. The CDR3: CASSPTVNTEAFF. CDR3 DNA: TGTGCCAGCAGCCCAACAGTGAACACTGAAGCTTTCTTT.

This chain connects TRBV7-9 to TRBJ2-3; TRBD2 matches at 7 bases. This CDR3 comprises 14 residues. Looked up from germline, CDR1 is SEHNR and CDR2 is FQNEAQ (reference sequence). The V gene end was trimmed by 6 bases and the J gene end by 2 bases; junction bases not matched to a gene: 5. The CDR3: CASRIAGNTDTQYF. As DNA, the CDR3 is TGTGCCAGCAGAATAGCGGGTAACACAGATACGCAGTATTTT.

The CDR3 spells CASSYSPGVYEQFF. The CDR3 nucleotides read TGTGCCAGCAGTTACTCGCCAGGGGTGTACGAGCAGTTCTTC. The V gene is TRBV6-5, the J gene TRBJ2-1; possibly TRBD1 for D (6 bases). Trimming cost V 0 bases and J 10 bases, with 13 bases left between them. CDR3 length: 14 residues. Germline V gene lookup returns CDR1 MNHEY and CDR2 SVGAGI.